The 21 T cell receptor beta chains below all came from one sample that was sequenced in a study of T cell repertoires in cytomegalovirus infection. TCRdb re-called the reads through MiXCR, storing one row per CDR3 protein. The table records some 350,000 distinct CDR3 sequences, 15% to 20% of them present only once. The specimen was PBMCs. Source of these receptors: a human donor in good health (CMV status not recorded). Some clones in this sample may be carry-over from other donors' samples.

V and J are TRBV28 and TRBJ2-5; 12 nucleotides line up with TRBD2. CDR3 length: 16 residues. V lost 5 bases and J lost 4; bases outside the gene matches: 8. Germline CDR1 and CDR2: MDHEN and SYDVKM. Here the CDR3 DNA reads TGTGCCAGCAGTGACCCTAGCGGGGGGGGAGGAGAGACCCAGTACTTC. Protein product: CASSDPSGGGGETQYF.

This clonotype has only a few counts. The chain employs TRBV19 and TRBJ2-2, with 8 bases aligning to TRBD2. The CDR3 spans 14 residues. From germline, CDR1 is LNHDA and CDR2 SQIVND (reference sequence). V was clipped by 5 bases and J by 6 bases; unmatched bases: 5. The CDR3 bases are TGTGCCAGTAGTGGTTCGGGAGGGCCCGGGGAGCTGTTTTTT. Its protein is CASSGSGGPGELFF.

This clonotype was detected ten times or more. The chain combines TRBV11-2 with TRBJ2-5; 9 bases align to TRBD2. The CDR3 contains 16 residues. From germline, CDR1 is SGHAT and CDR2 FQNNGV. Unmatched junction bases numbered 6, after V lost 0 bases and J lost 4 bases. CDR3 residues: CASSLELSGGGETQYF. CDR3 sequence (DNA): TGTGCCAGCAGCTTAGAGCTTAGCGGGGGAGGAGAGACCCAGTACTTC.

J is TRBJ1-6 and V is TRBV4-3; D is unclear. The CDR3 sequence is 13 residues long. Trimming removed 0 bases from V and 10 bases from J, with 7 bases in between. CDR1 is LGHNA and CDR2 is YSLEER in the germline V gene. CDR3: CASSQDGASPLHF. DNA of the CDR3: TGCGCCAGCAGCCAAGATGGCGCCTCACCCCTCCACTTT.

This clonotype was counted between two and nine times. The chain uses TRBV20-1 and TRBJ1-5; D possibly corresponds to TRBD1 (5 bases). The V and J ends lost 0 bases and 4 bases respectively, with 13 bases between them. The CDR3 spans 15 residues. CDR1 is DFQATT, CDR2 SNEGSKA, per germline (reference sequence). Here the CDR3 DNA reads TGCAGTGCTAGAGATCAAGCGACAGCAAATCAGCCCCAGCATTTT. Translated, it gives CSARDQATANQPQHF.

This clonotype was seen only a few times. The J gene is TRBJ1-5, the V gene TRBV20-1, with TRBD1 matching 9 bases. CDR1 is DFQATT and CDR2 is SNEGSKA in the germline V gene (reference sequence). The CDR3 totals 13 residues. J was trimmed by 2 bases and V by 5 bases; bases with no gene match: 1. The CDR3 coding sequence is TGCAGTGCTGACAGGGGGGGCAATCAGCCCCAGCATTTT. This sequence encodes CSADRGGNQPQHF.

This rearrangement joins TRBV2 to TRBJ1-5; D gene unclear. From germline, CDR1 is SNHLY and CDR2 FYNNEI. The CDR3 contains 14 residues. V gave up 5 bases and J gave up 11 bases, with 19 bases separating them. This chain's CDR3 is CASSLRPPLGAQHF. CDR3 DNA sequence: TGTGCCAGCAGTTTACGACCGCCCTTGGGTGCCCAGCATTTT.

In its sample, this clonotype was seen many times. The CDR3 here is CASTSTANGYEQYF. In nucleotides, the CDR3 is TGTGCCAGCACCTCAACAGCGAACGGCTACGAGCAGTACTTC. V and J are TRBV28 and TRBJ2-7; D not certain. The germline CDR1 and CDR2 sequences are MDHEN and SYDVKM. The CDR3 contains 14 residues. Trimming pared 7 bases from V and 3 bases from J, leaving 16 bases between.

This clonotype was seen a few times. The chain employs TRBV20-1 and TRBJ2-7; TRBD1 aligns across 7 bases. The CDR3 runs 13 residues. Trimming removed 6 bases from V and 3 bases from J; junction bases left unmatched: 8. Germline V CDR1 and CDR2: DFQATT, SNEGSKA (reference sequence). CDR3 nucleotides: TGCAGTGCAAACAGGGGTATCGGCTACGAGCAGTACTTC. Residues: CSANRGIGYEQYF.

This clonotype was counted many times. The rearrangement links TRBV7-2 to TRBJ2-1; D gene unclear. Germline V gene data show CDR1 as SGHTA and CDR2 as FQGNSA. Trimming removed 5 bases from V and 10 bases from J, with 12 bases in between. There are 12 residues in the CDR3. CDR3 nucleotide sequence: TGTGCCAGCAGCGATTACCTGGAGGAGCAGTTCTTC. Amino acids: CASSDYLEEQFF.

The V and J genes are TRBV12-3 or TRBV12-4 and TRBJ2-2, with 8 bases identical to TRBD2. The CDR3 has 15 residues. The V and J ends lost 7 bases and 6 bases, in that order; junction bases with no gene match: 10. As DNA, the CDR3 is TGTGCCAGCACCCACGGGGGGGGAGATGCCGGGGAGCTGTTTTTT. It is translated as CASTHGGGDAGELFF.

This clonotype was picked up a small number of times. The chain is built from TRBV14 and TRBJ2-6, with D maybe TRBD2 (5 bases). Per the germline V gene, CDR1 is SGHDN and CDR2 is FVKESK. The CDR3 totals 16 residues. V shed 4 bases and J shed 0 bases, with 10 bases lying between them. CDR3 in DNA: TGTGCCAGCAGCCCCCTTGGAGGCTCTGGGGCCAACGTCCTGACTTTC. The encoded protein is CASSPLGGSGANVLTF.

This clonotype was observed many times. The CDR3 region is CASSYVSGEETQYF. The CDR3 DNA follows: TGTGCCAGCAGTTACGTGTCAGGGGAAGAGACCCAGTACTTC. The chain joins TRBV6-2 or TRBV6-3 to TRBJ2-5; weak D call: TRBD1 (6 bases). Trimming removed 2 bases at V and 3 bases at J, with 10 bases between. The V gene's germline CDR1 is MNHEY and CDR2 SVGEGT. CDR3 size: 14 residues.

In its sample, this clonotype was seen many times. The rearrangement uses TRBV7-9 and TRBJ1-4; TRBD1 matches at 9 bases. The V gene's germline CDR1 is SEHNR and CDR2 FQNEAQ (reference sequence). CDR3 length equals 18 residues. V gave up 5 bases and J gave up 0 bases; unmatched junction bases: 10. For the CDR3, the DNA is TGTGCCAGCAGCCAACAGGGGGCTTTGGTTCCAACTAATGAAAAACTGTTTTTT. It specifies CASSQQGALVPTNEKLFF.

This clonotype was detected only a few times. The genes are TRBV7-6 and TRBJ2-7; the match to TRBD2 covers 7 bases. The germline V gene encodes CDR1 SGHVS and CDR2 FNYEAQ. The CDR3 has 13 residues. The J segment lost 2 bases and the V segment lost 4 bases, leaving 2 bases of the junction unmatched. CDR3 sequence: CASSWEGTYEQYF. CDR3 nucleotides: TGTGCCAGCAGCTGGGAGGGTACCTACGAGCAGTACTTC.

There are many counts of this clonotype. The V and J genes are TRBV7-2 and TRBJ2-7; D might be TRBD1 or TRBD2, each matching 5 bases. Deletions cut 5 bases from V and 1 base from J, with 12 bases between. The CDR3 has 14 amino acids. Germline CDR1 SGHTA, CDR2 FQGNSA. The DNA of the CDR3 is TGTGCCAGCAGCCCTAGGGACGGATCCTACGAGCAGTACTTC. Residues: CASSPRDGSYEQYF.

Only one count was recorded for this clonotype. V is TRBV5-1 and J is TRBJ1-1, with 7 bases lining up with TRBD1. The CDR3 has 15 amino acids. Per the germline V gene, CDR1 is SGHRS and CDR2 is YFSETQ. The J segment lost 0 bases and the V segment lost 4 bases, leaving 6 bases of the junction unmatched. The CDR3 region is CASSHRDSLNTEAFF. CDR3 DNA: TGCGCCAGCAGCCATCGGGACAGTTTGAACACTGAAGCTTTCTTT.

The chain links TRBV7-2 to TRBJ2-5; 7 bases map to TRBD2. With 5 bases clipped from V and 5 bases from J, the junction kept 8 bases outside the gene matches. CDR3 length: 14 amino acids. Germline V gene sequence: CDR1 SGHTA, CDR2 FQGNSA. The CDR3 DNA reads as TGTGCCAGCAGCCCCGGACTAGTTATGGAGACCCAGTACTTC. It translates to CASSPGLVMETQYF.

As DNA, the CDR3 is TGTGCCAGCAGCTTCCGGGGGGGGGGGGTCGCAGATACGCAGTATTTT. Translation: CASSFRGGGVADTQYF. The chain links TRBV7-2 to TRBJ2-3, with 8 bases fitting TRBD2. The CDR3 loop spans 16 amino acids. Germline V gene data show CDR1 as SGHTA and CDR2 as FQGNSA. Losses at the gene ends were 3 bases for V and 4 bases for J; bases not matched to a gene: 9.

This chain links TRBV5-6 with TRBJ2-5, with TRBD2 as a possible D gene (6 bases). Germline V gives CDR1 SGHDT, CDR2 YYEEEE. The CDR3 spans 15 residues. The germline V and J ends were trimmed by 4 bases and 5 bases, with 18 bases remaining between them. CDR3 amino acids: CASSTQGSGWETQYF. The CDR3 DNA reads as TGTGCCAGCAGCACTCAAGGTAGCGGATGGGAGACCCAGTACTTC.

This clonotype turned up a few times. The V gene is TRBV6-1, the J gene TRBJ2-1; the D gene is possibly TRBD1 (5 bases). This CDR3 has 15 residues. Germline V CDR1 and CDR2: MNHNS, SASEGT. V was cut by 0 bases and J by 6 bases, with 12 bases left in between. This chain's CDR3 is CASSEAPGAFNEQFF. Written as DNA, the CDR3 is TGTGCCAGCAGTGAAGCCCCTGGGGCATTCAATGAGCAGTTCTTC.